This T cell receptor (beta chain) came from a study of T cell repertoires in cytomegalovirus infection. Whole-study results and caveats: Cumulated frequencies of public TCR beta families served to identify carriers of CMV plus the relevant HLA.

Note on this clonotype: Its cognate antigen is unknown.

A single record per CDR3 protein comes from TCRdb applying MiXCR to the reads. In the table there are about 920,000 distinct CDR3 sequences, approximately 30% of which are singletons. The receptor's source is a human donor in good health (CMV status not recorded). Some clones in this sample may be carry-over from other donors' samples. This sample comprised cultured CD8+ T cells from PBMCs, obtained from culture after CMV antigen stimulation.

The CDR3 here is CASTAGGTKNIQYF. Written as DNA, the CDR3 is TGTGCCAGCACCGCGGGGGGGACCAAAAACATTCAGTACTTC. The genes are TRBV12-3 or TRBV12-4 and TRBJ2-4, with 9 nucleotides matching TRBD2. V lost 7 bases and J lost 2; bases outside the gene matches: 3. This CDR3 comprises 14 residues.